Shown below are 18 T cell receptor beta chains from a single sample sequenced in a study of T-cell memory formation after mild COVID-19. TCRdb ran MiXCR on the 5' RACE reads and lists one entry per CDR3 protein. The table includes roughly 580,000 distinct CDR3 sequences, about 20% detected once. Sequencing used PBMCs or a T cell subset sorted from them (not recorded which). The origin of the receptors is an adult woman who had mild COVID-19 (a few samples of this study predate the infection). Cell type and time point are not known.

This clonotype appeared once. The chain has TRBV18 and TRBJ1-1, with D hard to call. The V gene's germline CDR1 is KGHSH and CDR2 LQKENI. The CDR3 contains 15 residues. Trimming stripped 3 bases from V and 1 base from J, with 12 bases between. The CDR3 loop is CASSPGRGPNTEAFF. CDR3 DNA sequence: TGTGCCAGCTCACCGGGTAGAGGCCCGAACACTGAAGCTTTCTTT.

The rearrangement uses TRBV7-3 and TRBJ2-1; D is perhaps TRBD2 (5 bases). The ends were cut back, 5 bases at V and 12 bases at J, with 17 bases in the middle. The length of the CDR3 is 13 residues. CDR1 is SGHTA, CDR2 FQGTGA, per germline. As DNA, the CDR3 is TGTGCCAGCAGCACCGCCCAGGACTCTCGGCAGTTCTTC. Its translation is CASSTAQDSRQFF.

This clonotype was detected only once. The gene calls are TRBV5-1 and TRBJ1-2, with 7 bases matching TRBD1. V lost 1 base, J lost 0 bases, and 9 bases stayed unmatched. The CDR3 totals 17 residues. Germline CDR1 SGHRS, CDR2 YFSETQ. CDR3 loop: CASSLKDRILPNYGYTF. In DNA, the CDR3 is TGCGCCAGCAGCTTGAAGGACAGGATACTCCCTAACTATGGCTACACCTTC.

The chain combines TRBV11-3 with TRBJ1-2; D is uncertain. This CDR3 has 13 residues. The V and J ends lost 7 bases and 0 bases respectively, with 9 bases between them. Germline V gives CDR1 SGHNT, CDR2 YENEEA. This chain's CDR3 is CASNDKTNYGYTF. CDR3 nucleotide sequence: TGTGCCAGCAACGACAAGACTAACTATGGCTACACCTTC. Complete variable domain (other parts from reference TRBV11-3 and TRBJ1-2): EAGVVQSPRYKIIEKKQPVAFWCNPISGHNTLYWYLQNLGQGPELLIRYENEEAVDDSQLPKDRFSAERLKGVDSTLKIQPAELGDSAVYLCASNDKTNYGYTFGSGTRLTVV.

As for this clonotype: A much larger clone is a single base away; this may be a read error. The J gene is TRBJ2-5, the V gene TRBV7-9; D not resolved. CDR1 is SEHNR, CDR2 FQNEAQ, per germline (reference sequence). The ends were cut back, 5 bases at V and 5 bases at J, with 9 bases in the middle. The CDR3 loop spans 12 amino acids. The CDR3 bases are TGTGCCAGCAGCAACTCCGGGGAGACCCAGTACTTC. Its translation: CASSNSGETQYF.

This clonotype was seen repeatedly, ten times or more. One end of the junction does not line up with germline, which may come from a read error. The genes are TRBV5-1 and TRBJ2-3, with D hard to call. This CDR3 contains 14 residues. Germline V gives CDR1 SGHRS, CDR2 YFSETQ. The CDR3 loop is CASSLEGTTDTQYF. The CDR3 coding sequence is TGTGCCAGCAGCTTAGAAGGTACAACAGATACGCAGTATTTT. The variable domain in full, with the rest retrieved from reference TRBV5-1 and TRBJ2-3, is KAGVTQTPRYLIKTRGQQVTLSCSPISGHRSVSWYQQTPGQGLQFLFEYFSETQRNKGNFPGRFSGRQFSNSRSEMNVSTLELGDSALYLCASSLEGTTDTQYFGPGTRLTVL.

The chain employs TRBV5-1 and TRBJ2-7; no reliable D call. The CDR3 extends over 13 amino acids. V lost 0 bases and J 9 bases, leaving 13 bases between the germline ends. Germline V gene sequence: CDR1 SGHRS, CDR2 YFSETQ. This chain's CDR3 is CASSLGPEGGQYF. The DNA for the CDR3 is TGCGCCAGCAGCTTGGGCCCAGAAGGTGGGCAGTACTTC.

Many counts were recorded for this clonotype. V usage is TRBV3-1 and J usage is TRBJ1-1; maybe TRBD1 (5 bases). Germline V gene data show CDR1 as LGHDT and CDR2 as YNNKEL (reference sequence). The CDR3 extends over 14 amino acids. V was cut by 6 bases and J by 4 bases, with 15 bases left in between. CDR3 sequence (DNA): TGTGCCAGCAGAAACAGCGGCGGGGGCACTGAAGCTTTCTTT. It specifies CASRNSGGGTEAFF.

CDR3 DNA sequence: TGTGCCAGCAGGACCGTAAGGGGGCGGTACAATGAGCAGTTCTTC. This encodes CASRTVRGRYNEQFF. The chain carries TRBV27 and TRBJ2-1, with 7 bases fitting TRBD1. Germline V gene lookup returns CDR1 MNHEY and CDR2 SMNVEV (reference sequence). Trimming removed 6 bases from V and 4 bases from J; junction bases left unmatched: 9. The length of the CDR3 is 15 residues.

CDR3 coding DNA: TGTGCCAGCAGCTTACGGCTAGCGGGGCCCACAGATACGCAGTATTTT. It yields the protein CASSLRLAGPTDTQYF. V gene TRBV7-3 combines with J gene TRBJ2-3; TRBD2 matches 9 bases. V dropped 2 bases and J dropped 2; count of bases not matched to a gene: 5. CDR1 SGHTA and CDR2 FQGTGA come from the germline V gene. The CDR3 spans 16 residues.

This clonotype was counted many times. The chain links TRBV7-9 to TRBJ2-5, with TRBD1 identical over 7 bases. Trimming cost V 3 bases and J 2 bases; bases outside gene matches: 0. Per the germline V gene, CDR1 is SEHNR and CDR2 is FQNEAQ (reference sequence). This CDR3 spans 13 amino acids. CDR3 sequence: CASSLDRQETQYF. CDR3 nucleotides: TGTGCCAGCAGCTTGGACAGGCAAGAGACCCAGTACTTC.

There are a few counts of this clonotype. The J gene is TRBJ2-1, the V gene TRBV6-1; 12 nucleotides match TRBD2. With V trimmed by 6 bases and J by 7 bases, 7 bases remained unmatched. CDR1 and CDR2 from the germline V gene are MNHNS and SASEGT. The CDR3 totals 15 residues. The CDR3 here is CASRRTSGTGNEQFF. CDR3 coding DNA: TGTGCCAGCAGAAGGACTAGCGGGACGGGGAATGAGCAGTTCTTC.

V and J are TRBV12-3 or TRBV12-4 and TRBJ2-7; 7 positions agree with TRBD2. This CDR3 has 13 amino acids. J lost 6 bases, V lost 1 base, and 3 bases had no gene match. CDR3 in amino acids: CASSLERDGEQYF. DNA of the CDR3: TGTGCCAGCAGTTTAGAGCGGGACGGCGAGCAGTACTTC.

The CDR3 is CASSYEGTSYNEQFF. The DNA for the CDR3 is TGTGCCAGCAGTTACGAGGGAACTTCCTACAATGAGCAGTTCTTC. The V and J genes are TRBV6-5 and TRBJ2-1; D possibly corresponds to TRBD2 (5 bases). CDR3 length: 15 residues. Germline V CDR1 and CDR2: MNHEY, SVGAGI. V shed 2 bases and J shed 1 base, with 9 bases lying between them.

The chain couples TRBV5-1 to TRBJ2-1; perhaps TRBD2 as D (5 bases). V dropped 0 bases and J dropped 5 bases, with 9 bases sitting between them. The CDR3 runs to 14 residues. Germline V gene lookup returns CDR1 SGHRS and CDR2 YFSETQ. The CDR3: CASSLAGNNNEQFF. As DNA, the CDR3 is TGCGCCAGCAGCTTGGCCGGGAATAACAATGAGCAGTTCTTC. Combining the CDR3 with reference TRBV5-1 and TRBJ2-1 gives the whole variable domain KAGVTQTPRYLIKTRGQQVTLSCSPISGHRSVSWYQQTPGQGLQFLFEYFSETQRNKGNFPGRFSGRQFSNSRSEMNVSTLELGDSALYLCASSLAGNNNEQFFGPGTRLTVL.

V gene TRBV7-2 combines with J gene TRBJ2-7, with 7 bases aligning to TRBD1. CDR3 length: 14 residues. Germline CDR1 SGHTA, CDR2 FQGNSA. V lost 5 bases, J lost 3 bases, and 7 bases stayed unmatched. CDR3 DNA sequence: TGTGCCAGCAGCCCTAGGACAGGATTCTACGAGCAGTACTTC. Residues: CASSPRTGFYEQYF.

This clonotype was detected a few times. The junction departs from the called germline gene at one end, perhaps through a read error. CDR3 protein: CASSFKNGYEQYF. CDR3 bases: TGTGCTAGCAGCTTCAAAAACGGGTACGAGCAGTACTTC. V and J are TRBV7-7 and TRBJ2-7; D gene unclear. The length of the CDR3 is 13 residues. The germline V gene has CDR1 SSHAT and CDR2 FNYEAQ (reference sequence).

This clonotype showed up just a few times. V usage is TRBV20-1 and J usage is TRBJ1-5; D remains unclear. Trimming removed 3 bases from V and 3 bases from J, with 9 bases in between. The CDR3 covers 13 residues. CDR1 is DFQATT, CDR2 SNEGSKA, per germline (reference sequence). CDR3 amino acids: CSASSTVNQPQHF. DNA for the CDR3: TGCAGTGCTAGTAGTACAGTCAATCAGCCCCAGCATTTT.